These 2 T cell receptor beta chains came from one sample sequenced in a study of shared clonotypes between healthy human individuals. Profiled with immunoSEQ multiplex PCR; TCRdb holds only in-frame clones, not every one. The sample has over a million clones, around 74% seen once; the top ten hold roughly 1.4%. The sequenced sample consisted of memory CD4+ T cells sorted from blood. The subset was: CD45RA-negative fraction. The receptors stem from a man younger than 30 in good health.

CDR3 sequence: CASSYHLDGEAFF. The CDR3 bases are TGTGCCAGCAGTTACCACCTAGACGGTGAAGCTTTCTTT. The V and J genes are TRBV6-5 and TRBJ1-1; D not resolved. CDR3 length equals 13 residues. Germline V gives CDR1 MNHEY, CDR2 SVGAGI. Trimming cost V 2 bases and J 7 bases, with 11 bases left between them.

This clone showed up just once. The chain is built from TRBV4-1 and TRBJ2-1; D may correspond to TRBD1 or TRBD2 (5 bases each). Trimming pared 0 bases from V and 8 bases from J, leaving 17 bases between. CDR1 and CDR2 (germline): MGHRA, YSYEKL. There are 16 residues in the CDR3. This chain's CDR3 is CASSQDYRGSVDEQFF. In DNA form, the CDR3 reads TGCGCCAGCAGCCAAGATTATAGGGGTAGCGTGGATGAGCAGTTCTTC.